This T cell receptor (beta chain) was recovered during a study of blood T cell repertoires in COVID-19. Study-level information: The United States, Italy and Spain were the sources of the acute and convalescent COVID-19 samples. From T cells, B-cell-depleted T cells, or PBMCs came the material, which was cDNA or gDNA.

In the authors' workflow: Amplification from reference gene primers served as the basis for estimated nucleated cell counts. The method was immunoSEQ multiplex PCR; TCRdb's version includes in-frame clones alone and lacks a portion of them. Clonal size and the V and J genes are those of that table, whereas D and trimming came from the DNA. The sample includes more than 300,000 clones, 90% of them seen just once. This CDR3 has 16 residues. Trimming cost V 2 bases and J 6 bases, with 17 bases left between them. Germline CDR1 MNHEY, CDR2 SMNVEV (reference sequence). This clonotype was sampled from a middle-aged woman with COVID-19, enrolled during active disease. The material sequenced was peripheral blood. The rearrangement joins TRBV27 to TRBJ2-1; tentatively, D is TRBD2 (5 bases). Here the CDR3 reads CASSLPSSAAGNEQFF. The DNA for the CDR3 is TGTGCCAGCAGTTTACCTAGCTCCGCCGCAGGCAATGAGCAGTTCTTC.